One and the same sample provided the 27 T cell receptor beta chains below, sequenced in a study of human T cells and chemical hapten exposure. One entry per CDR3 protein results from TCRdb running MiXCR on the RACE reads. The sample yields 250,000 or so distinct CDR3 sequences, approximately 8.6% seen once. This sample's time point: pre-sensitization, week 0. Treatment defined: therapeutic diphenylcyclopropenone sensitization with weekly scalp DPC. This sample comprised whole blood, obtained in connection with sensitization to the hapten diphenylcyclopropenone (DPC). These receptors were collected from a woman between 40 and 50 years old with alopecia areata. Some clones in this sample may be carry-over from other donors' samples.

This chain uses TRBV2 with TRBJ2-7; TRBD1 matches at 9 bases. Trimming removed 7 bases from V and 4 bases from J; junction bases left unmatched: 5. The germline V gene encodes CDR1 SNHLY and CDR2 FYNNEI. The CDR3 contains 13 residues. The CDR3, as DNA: TGTGCCAGCAAGAGACAGGGGGATTACGAGCAGTACTTC. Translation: CASKRQGDYEQYF. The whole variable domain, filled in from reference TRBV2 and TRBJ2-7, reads EPEVTQTPSHQVTQMGQEVILRCVPISNHLYFYWYRQILGQKVEFLVSFYNNEISEKSEIFDDQFSVERPDGSNFTLKIRSTKLEDSAMYFCASKRQGDYEQYFGPGTRLTVT.

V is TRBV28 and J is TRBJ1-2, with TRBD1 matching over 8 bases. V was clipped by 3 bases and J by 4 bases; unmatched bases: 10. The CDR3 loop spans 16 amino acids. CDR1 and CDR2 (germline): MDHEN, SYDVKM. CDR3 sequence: CASSFSGGSESYGYTF. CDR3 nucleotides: TGTGCCAGCAGTTTTTCAGGGGGCTCAGAAAGCTATGGCTACACCTTC.

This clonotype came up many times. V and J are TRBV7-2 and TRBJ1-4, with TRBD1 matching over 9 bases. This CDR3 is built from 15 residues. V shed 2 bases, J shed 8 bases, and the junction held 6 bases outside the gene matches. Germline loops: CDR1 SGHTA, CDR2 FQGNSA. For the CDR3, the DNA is TGTGCCAGCAGCTTACAGGGACAGGGTAGGGAAAAACTGTTTTTT. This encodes CASSLQGQGREKLFF.

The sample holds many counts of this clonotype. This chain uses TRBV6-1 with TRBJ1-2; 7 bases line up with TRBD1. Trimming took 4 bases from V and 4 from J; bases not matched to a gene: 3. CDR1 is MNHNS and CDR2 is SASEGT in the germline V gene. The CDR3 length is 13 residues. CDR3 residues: CASSGTGGYGYTF. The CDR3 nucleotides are TGTGCCAGCAGTGGGACAGGTGGCTATGGCTACACCTTC.

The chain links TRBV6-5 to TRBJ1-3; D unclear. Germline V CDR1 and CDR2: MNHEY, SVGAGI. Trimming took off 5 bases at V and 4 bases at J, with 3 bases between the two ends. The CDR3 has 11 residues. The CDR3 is CASSMGNTIYF. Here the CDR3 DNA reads TGTGCCAGCAGTATGGGAAACACCATATATTTT.

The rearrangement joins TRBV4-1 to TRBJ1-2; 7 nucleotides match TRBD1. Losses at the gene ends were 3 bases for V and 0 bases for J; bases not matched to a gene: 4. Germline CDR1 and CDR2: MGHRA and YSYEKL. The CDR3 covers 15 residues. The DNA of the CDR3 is TGCGCCAGCAGCCAGGGGGACAGAGCTAACTATGGCTACACCTTC. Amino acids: CASSQGDRANYGYTF.

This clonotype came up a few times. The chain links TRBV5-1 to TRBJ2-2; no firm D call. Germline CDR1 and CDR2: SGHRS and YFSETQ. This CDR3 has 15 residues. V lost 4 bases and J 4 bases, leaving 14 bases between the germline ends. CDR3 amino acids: CASSPVFSGTGELFF. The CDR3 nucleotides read TGCGCCAGCAGCCCCGTGTTTTCCGGCACCGGGGAGCTGTTTTTT.

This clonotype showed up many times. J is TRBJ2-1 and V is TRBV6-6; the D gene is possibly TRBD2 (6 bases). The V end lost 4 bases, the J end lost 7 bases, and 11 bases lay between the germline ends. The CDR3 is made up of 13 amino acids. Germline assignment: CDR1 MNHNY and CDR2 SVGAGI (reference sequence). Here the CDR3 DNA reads TGTGCCAGCAGTTCCAACCGGGGGAATGAGCAGTTCTTC. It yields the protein CASSSNRGNEQFF.

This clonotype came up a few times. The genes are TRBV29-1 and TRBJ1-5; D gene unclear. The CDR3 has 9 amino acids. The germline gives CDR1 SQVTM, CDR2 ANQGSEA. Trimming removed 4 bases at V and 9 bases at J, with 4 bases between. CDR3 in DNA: TGCAGCGTTGGGCCGCCCCAGCATTTT. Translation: CSVGPPQHF.

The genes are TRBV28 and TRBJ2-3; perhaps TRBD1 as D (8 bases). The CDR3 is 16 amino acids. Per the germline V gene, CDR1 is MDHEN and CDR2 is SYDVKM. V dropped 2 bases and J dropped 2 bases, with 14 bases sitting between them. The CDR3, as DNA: TGTGCCAGCAGTTTAAGCGGGACAGGCCACACAGATACGCAGTATTTT. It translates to CASSLSGTGHTDTQYF.

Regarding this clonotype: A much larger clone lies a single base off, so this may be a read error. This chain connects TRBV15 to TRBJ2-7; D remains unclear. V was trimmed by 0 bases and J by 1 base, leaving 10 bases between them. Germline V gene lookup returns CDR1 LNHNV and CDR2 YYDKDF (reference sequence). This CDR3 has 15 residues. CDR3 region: CATSRETSLSYEQYF. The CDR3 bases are TGTGCCACCAGCAGAGAGACTTCCCTATCCTACGAGCAGTACTTC.

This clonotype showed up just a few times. The CDR3 nucleotides read TGCGCCAGCAGCCAGGACAGGGGGGGAAAGTACCAAGAGACCCAGTACTTC. This gives the protein CASSQDRGGKYQETQYF. The gene calls are TRBV4-1 and TRBJ2-5; 10 bases line up with TRBD1. The CDR3 runs to 17 residues. In germline, CDR1 is MGHRA, CDR2 YSYEKL. V was clipped by 3 bases and J by 0 bases; unmatched bases: 7.

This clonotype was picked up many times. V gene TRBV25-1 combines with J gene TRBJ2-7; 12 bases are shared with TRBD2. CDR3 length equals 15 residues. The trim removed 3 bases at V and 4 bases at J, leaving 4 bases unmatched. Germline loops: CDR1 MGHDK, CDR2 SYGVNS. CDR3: CASSESSGRGYEQYF. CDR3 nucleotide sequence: TGTGCCAGCAGTGAGTCTAGCGGGAGGGGGTACGAGCAGTACTTC.

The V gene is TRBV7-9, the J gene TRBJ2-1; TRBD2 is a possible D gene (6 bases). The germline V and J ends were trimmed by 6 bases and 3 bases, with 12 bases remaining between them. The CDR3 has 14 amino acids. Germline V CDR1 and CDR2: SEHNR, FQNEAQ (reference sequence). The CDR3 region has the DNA TGTGCCAGCAGTCCCGGGACTGGCTACAATGAGCAGTTCTTC. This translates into CASSPGTGYNEQFF.

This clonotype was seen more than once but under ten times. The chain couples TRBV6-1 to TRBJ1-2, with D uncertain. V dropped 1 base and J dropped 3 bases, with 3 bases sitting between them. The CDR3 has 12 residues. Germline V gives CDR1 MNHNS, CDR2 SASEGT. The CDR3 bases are TGTGCCAGCAGTGAAGGCCACTATGGCTACACCTTC. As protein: CASSEGHYGYTF.

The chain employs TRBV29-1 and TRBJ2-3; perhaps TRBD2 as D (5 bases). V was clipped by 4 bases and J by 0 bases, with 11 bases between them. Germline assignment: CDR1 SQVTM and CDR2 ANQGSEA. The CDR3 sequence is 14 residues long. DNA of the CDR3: TGCAGCGTTGGGGAAAGGAGGAGCACAGATACGCAGTATTTT. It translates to CSVGERRSTDTQYF.

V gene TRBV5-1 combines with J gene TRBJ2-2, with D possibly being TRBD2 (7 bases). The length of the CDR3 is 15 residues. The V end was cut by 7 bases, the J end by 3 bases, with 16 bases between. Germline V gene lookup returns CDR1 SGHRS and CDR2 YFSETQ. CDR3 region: CASYRGAGDTGELFF. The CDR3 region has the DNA TGCGCCAGCTATCGGGGGGCCGGCGACACCGGGGAGCTGTTTTTT.

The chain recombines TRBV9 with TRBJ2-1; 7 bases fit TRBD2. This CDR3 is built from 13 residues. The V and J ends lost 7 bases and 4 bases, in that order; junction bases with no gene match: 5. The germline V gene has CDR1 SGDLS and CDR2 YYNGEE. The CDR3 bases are TGTGCCAGCGAAAGCGGGATATACAATGAGCAGTTCTTC. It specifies CASESGIYNEQFF.

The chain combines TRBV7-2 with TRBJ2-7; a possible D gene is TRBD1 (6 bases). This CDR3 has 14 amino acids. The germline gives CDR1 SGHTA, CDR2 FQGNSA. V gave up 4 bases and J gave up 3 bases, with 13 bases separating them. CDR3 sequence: CASSSTGPLYEQYF. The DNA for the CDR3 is TGTGCCAGCAGCTCGACAGGTCCTCTCTACGAGCAGTACTTC.

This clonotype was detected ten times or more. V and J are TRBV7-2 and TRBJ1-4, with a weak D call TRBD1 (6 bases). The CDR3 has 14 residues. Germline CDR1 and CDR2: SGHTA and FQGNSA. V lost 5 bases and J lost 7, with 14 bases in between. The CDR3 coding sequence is TGTGCCAGCAGCCAAGGGGGTTACTCTGAAAAACTGTTTTTT. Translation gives CASSQGGYSEKLFF.

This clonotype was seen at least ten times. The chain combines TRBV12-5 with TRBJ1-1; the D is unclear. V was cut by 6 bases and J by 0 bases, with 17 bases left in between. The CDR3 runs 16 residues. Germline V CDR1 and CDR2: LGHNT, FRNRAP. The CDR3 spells CASGFGRRSMNTEAFF. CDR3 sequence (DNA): TGTGCTAGTGGGTTCGGACGGCGGTCGATGAACACTGAAGCTTTCTTT.

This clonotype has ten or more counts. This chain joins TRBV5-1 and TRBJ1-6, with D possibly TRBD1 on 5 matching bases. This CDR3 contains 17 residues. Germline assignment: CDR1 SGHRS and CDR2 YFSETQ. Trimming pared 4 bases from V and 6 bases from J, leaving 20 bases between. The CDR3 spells CASSPVAGNSVNSPLHF. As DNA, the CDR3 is TGCGCCAGCAGCCCCGTGGCAGGGAACTCCGTTAATTCACCCCTCCACTTT.

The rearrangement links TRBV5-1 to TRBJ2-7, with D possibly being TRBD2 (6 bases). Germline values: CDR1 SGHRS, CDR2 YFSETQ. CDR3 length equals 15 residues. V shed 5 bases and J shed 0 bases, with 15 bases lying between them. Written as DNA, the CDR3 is TGCGCCAGCAGGGCCGCCGGGACTTACTCCTACGAGCAGTACTTC. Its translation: CASRAAGTYSYEQYF.

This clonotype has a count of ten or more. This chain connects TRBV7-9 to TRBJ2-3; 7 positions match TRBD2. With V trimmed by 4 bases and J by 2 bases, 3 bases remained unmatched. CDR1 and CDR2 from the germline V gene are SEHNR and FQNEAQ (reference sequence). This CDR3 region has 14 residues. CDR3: CASSSGGFTDTQYF. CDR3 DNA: TGTGCCAGCAGCTCCGGGGGGTTCACAGATACGCAGTATTTT.

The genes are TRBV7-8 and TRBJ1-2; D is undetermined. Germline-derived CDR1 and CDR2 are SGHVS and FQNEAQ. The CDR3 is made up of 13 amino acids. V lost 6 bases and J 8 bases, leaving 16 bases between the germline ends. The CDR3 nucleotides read TGTGCCAGCAGTAGAGGTCCGGTCTGGGGCTACACCTTC. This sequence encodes CASSRGPVWGYTF.

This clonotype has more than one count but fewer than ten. As DNA, the CDR3 is TGTGCCAGCAGCTTAGTCTGGGGTACAGGGGCCAACGTCCTGACTTTC. This translates into CASSLVWGTGANVLTF. The chain recombines TRBV7-9 with TRBJ2-6; D gene uncertain. CDR1 is SEHNR and CDR2 is FQNEAQ in the germline V gene (reference sequence). With 1 base removed from V and 4 bases from J, the gap between germline ends came to 11 bases. The CDR3 has 16 residues.

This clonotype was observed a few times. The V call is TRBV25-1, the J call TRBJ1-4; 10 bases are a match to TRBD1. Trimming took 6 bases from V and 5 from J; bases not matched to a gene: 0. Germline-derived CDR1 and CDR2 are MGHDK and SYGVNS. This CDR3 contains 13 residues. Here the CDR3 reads CASRGQGNEKLFF. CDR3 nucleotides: TGTGCCAGCAGGGGACAGGGGAATGAAAAACTGTTTTTT.